The present T cell receptor (beta chain) was sequenced within a study of cytomegalovirus exposure and HLA in healthy donors. Study results and caveats: In most subjects, TCR beta sequences reportedly gave accurate predictions of HLA-A and HLA-B alleles.

60 Vbeta and 13 Jbeta primers were used in PCR. Assay: immunoSEQ multiplex PCR; the TCRdb copy retains only in-frame clones and omits some. Here the sample spans approximately 200,000 clones, 82% being singletons. This clone was detected once. What it binds is unknown. Germline assignment: CDR1 SGHVS and CDR2 FQNEAQ. This CDR3 comprises 15 residues. V was pared by 5 bases and J by 2 bases, with 16 bases between. This clonotype was sampled from a boy aged 2-15 years in good health and CMV-seronegative. The sample was PBMCs. The chain combines TRBV7-8 with TRBJ2-7, with D tentatively TRBD1 (5 bases). The CDR3, as DNA: TGTGCCAGCAGCCTAGTCGCCCAGGGCGCCTACGAGCAGTACTTC. This gives the protein CASSLVAQGAYEQYF.